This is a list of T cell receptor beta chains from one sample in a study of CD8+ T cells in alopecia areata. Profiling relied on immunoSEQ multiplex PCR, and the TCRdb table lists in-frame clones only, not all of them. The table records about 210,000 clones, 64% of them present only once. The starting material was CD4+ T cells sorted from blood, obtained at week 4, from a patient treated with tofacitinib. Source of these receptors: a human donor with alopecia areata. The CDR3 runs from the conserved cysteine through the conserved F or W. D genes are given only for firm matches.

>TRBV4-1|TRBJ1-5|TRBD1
CASSLSQGAISNQPQHF
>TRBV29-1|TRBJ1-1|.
CSVSGGPRTEAFF
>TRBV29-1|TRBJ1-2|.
CSVVSNYGYTF
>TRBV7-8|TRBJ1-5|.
CASSLAGTPHNQPQHF
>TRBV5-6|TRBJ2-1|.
CASSSHPYFQGGSYNEQFF
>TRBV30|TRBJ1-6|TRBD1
CAWRGVTGTAYNSPLHF
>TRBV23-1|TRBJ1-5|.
CASSHPLTLRNQPQHF
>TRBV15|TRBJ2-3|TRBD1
CATSGPVQGALSTDTQYF
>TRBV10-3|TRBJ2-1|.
CAISPGTRGNEQFF
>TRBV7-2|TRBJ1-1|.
CASSPRGGTEAFF
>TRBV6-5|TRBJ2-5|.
CASSYDQGKGQETQYF
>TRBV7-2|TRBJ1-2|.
CASSSDLAGYTF
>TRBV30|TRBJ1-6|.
CAWSGRLAYNSPLHF
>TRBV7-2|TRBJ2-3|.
CASSFRPGSSTDTQYF
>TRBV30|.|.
CAWSPDFYEQYF
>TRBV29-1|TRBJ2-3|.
CSVAPLGGTDTQYF
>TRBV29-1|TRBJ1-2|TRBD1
CSVTQGQVYGYTF
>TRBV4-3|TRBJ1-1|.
CASSHPPRAEAFF